The sequence of this TCR beta chain was determined in a study of tumor-infiltrating lymphocytes in localized non-small cell lung cancer. The overall study: From each patient, both tumor and uninvolved lung, non-adjacent to tumor, were sampled. Study-level findings and limits: Only some patients had TCR sequencing, depending on available tissue. Immunotypes IM1 and IM2 had similar TCR-derived T-cell fractions. TCRbeta sequencing showed higher T cell infiltration in tumors than uninvolved lung.

A word on this clone: Its antigen is not identified.

This CDR3 contains 17 residues. The germline CDR1 and CDR2 sequences are SGHDN and FVKESK. The ends were cut back, 0 bases at V and 4 bases at J, with 16 bases in the middle. The method was immunoSEQ multiplex PCR; TCRdb's version includes in-frame clones alone and lacks a portion of them. The data show 9,500 to 15,000 clones, with just over 85% seen just once and 8% to 9.5% held by the top ten. Sample: lung tumor tissue. This chain links TRBV14 with TRBJ2-1; D gene ambiguous. The receptor was isolated from a human donor with non-small cell lung cancer. The CDR3 region is CASSQDWAINTYNEQFF. The CDR3 DNA reads TGTGCCAGCAGCCAAGATTGGGCCATCAACACGTACAATGAGCAGTTCTTC.